These T cell receptor beta chains were read from a single sample in a study of memory CD4+ T cells and cytomegalovirus serostatus. Sequenced by immunoSEQ multiplex PCR; TCRdb stores in-frame clones only, minus some. The data show tens of thousands of clones, 75% to 85% seen once. The sample was memory CD4+ T cells from blood. The receptors were gathered from an adult in good health and CMV-seronegative. The CDR3 runs from the conserved cysteine through the conserved F or W. The D gene is left open where the match is weak. Clone size is not always given. Where it is, it says once, few, many or a class for expanded clones.

abundance: NA
d_gene: NA
j_gene: TRBJ2-5
v_gene: TRBV30
CDR3nt: TGTGCCTTACAGGGAGAAGAGACCCAGTACTTC
CDR3aa: CALQGEETQYF

abundance: NA
d_gene: NA
j_gene: TRBJ2-7
v_gene: TRBV6-1
CDR3nt: TGTGCCAGCAGTGTGGCAGGGGGGCCCTACGAGCAGTACTTC
CDR3aa: CASSVAGGPYEQYF

abundance: NA
d_gene: NA
j_gene: TRBJ2-2
v_gene: TRBV12-5
CDR3nt: TGTGCTAGTGGTTTGGGAGGACCGAACACCGGGGAGCTGTTTTTT
CDR3aa: CASGLGGPNTGELFF

abundance: NA
d_gene: NA
j_gene: TRBJ1-1
v_gene: TRBV13
CDR3nt: TGTGCCAGCAGCCGTACTGGTGAAGCTTTCTTT
CDR3aa: CASSRTGEAFF

abundance: NA
d_gene: TRBD2
j_gene: TRBJ2-1
v_gene: TRBV7-2
CDR3nt: TGTGCCAGCAGTACGGAGAGTAGCGGGGGCCCTGAGCAGTTCTTC
CDR3aa: CASSTESSGGPEQFF

abundance: NA
d_gene: TRBD1
j_gene: TRBJ2-7
v_gene: TRBV6-1
CDR3nt: TGTGCCAGCAGTGCGTCCGGGACAGGGAAAAGGTACGAGCAGTACTTC
CDR3aa: CASSASGTGKRYEQYF

abundance: few
d_gene: NA
j_gene: TRBJ1-1
v_gene: TRBV29-1
CDR3nt: TGCAGCGCGGGGACGAACACTGAAGCTTTCTTT
CDR3aa: CSAGTNTEAFF

abundance: NA
d_gene: NA
j_gene: TRBJ2-2
v_gene: TRBV19
CDR3nt: TGTGCCAGTATCGAGGGGGGGGCGAACACCGGGGAGCTGTTTTTT
CDR3aa: CASIEGGANTGELFF

abundance: NA
d_gene: NA
j_gene: TRBJ1-1
v_gene: TRBV5-1
CDR3nt: TGCGCCAGCAGCTTGGAGGGGTGGAGAGCTTTCTTT
CDR3aa: CASSLEGWRAFF

abundance: NA
d_gene: TRBD2
j_gene: TRBJ2-5
v_gene: TRBV7-6
CDR3nt: TGTGCCAGCAGCTTAGGACTAGCGGGACAAGAGACCCAGTACTTC
CDR3aa: CASSLGLAGQETQYF

abundance: NA
d_gene: NA
j_gene: TRBJ2-4
v_gene: TRBV19
CDR3nt: TGTGCCAGCCAACTTACCGGGTCCCTAAACATTCAGTACTTC
CDR3aa: CASQLTGSLNIQYF

abundance: NA
d_gene: NA
j_gene: TRBJ2-7
v_gene: TRBV6-1
CDR3nt: TGTGCCAGCAGTGAAGCGCAGGGTAGTCCCTACGAGCAGTACTTC
CDR3aa: CASSEAQGSPYEQYF

abundance: NA
d_gene: TRBD2
j_gene: TRBJ2-2
v_gene: TRBV2
CDR3nt: TGTGCCAGCAGTGCTATTAAGACTAGCGGGGGGGTTGGCACCGGGGAGCTGTTTTTT
CDR3aa: CASSAIKTSGGVGTGELFF

abundance: NA
d_gene: TRBD1
j_gene: TRBJ1-1
v_gene: TRBV5-6
CDR3nt: TGTGCCAGCAGCTGGGACAGGGGAGTGAACACTGAAGCTTTCTTT
CDR3aa: CASSWDRGVNTEAFF

abundance: NA
d_gene: NA
j_gene: TRBJ2-7
v_gene: TRBV30
CDR3nt: TGTGCCTGGAGTGTCTCGGACTACGAGCAGTACTTC
CDR3aa: CAWSVSDYEQYF

abundance: few
d_gene: NA
j_gene: TRBJ1-2
v_gene: TRBV2
CDR3nt: TGTGCCAGCGGGGACACATATGGCTACACCTTC
CDR3aa: CASGDTYGYTF

abundance: NA
d_gene: NA
j_gene: TRBJ1-5
v_gene: TRBV1
CDR3nt: TGCACCAGCAGCCAAATCTCCCGGTCTGATCAGCCCCAGCATTTT
CDR3aa: CTSSQISRSDQPQHF

abundance: NA
d_gene: TRBD2
j_gene: TRBJ2-1
v_gene: TRBV5-1
CDR3nt: TGCGCCAGCAGCGGACGGACTAGCGGGGGTATGGATGAGCAGTTCTTC
CDR3aa: CASSGRTSGGMDEQFF

abundance: once
d_gene: NA
j_gene: TRBJ1-1
v_gene: TRBV5-1
CDR3nt: TGCGCCAGCACCCTTATTGGGGGGGCGGGCAACACTGAAGCTTTCTTT
CDR3aa: CASTLIGGAGNTEAFF

abundance: NA
d_gene: NA
j_gene: TRBJ1-1
v_gene: TRBV4-3
CDR3nt: TGCGCCAGCAGCCAAGATCACGCAGGGGAAGCTTTCTTT
CDR3aa: CASSQDHAGEAFF

abundance: NA
d_gene: TRBD1
j_gene: TRBJ1-5
v_gene: TRBV28
CDR3nt: TGTGCCAGCACGCATTTCGGGACAGCCAAGAATCAGCCCCAGCATTTT
CDR3aa: CASTHFGTAKNQPQHF